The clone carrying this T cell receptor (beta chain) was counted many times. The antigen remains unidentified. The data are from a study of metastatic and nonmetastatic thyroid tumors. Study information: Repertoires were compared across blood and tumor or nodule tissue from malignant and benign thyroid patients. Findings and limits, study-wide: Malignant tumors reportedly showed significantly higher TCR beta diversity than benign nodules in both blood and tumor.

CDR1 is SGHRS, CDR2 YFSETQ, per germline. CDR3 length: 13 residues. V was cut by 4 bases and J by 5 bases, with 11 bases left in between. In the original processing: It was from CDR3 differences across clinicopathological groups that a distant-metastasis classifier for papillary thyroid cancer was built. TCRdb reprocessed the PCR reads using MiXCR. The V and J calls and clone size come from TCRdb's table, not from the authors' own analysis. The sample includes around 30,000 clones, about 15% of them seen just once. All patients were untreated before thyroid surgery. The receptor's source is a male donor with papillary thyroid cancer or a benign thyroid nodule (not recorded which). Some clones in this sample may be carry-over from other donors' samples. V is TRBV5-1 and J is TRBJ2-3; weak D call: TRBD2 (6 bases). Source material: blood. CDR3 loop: CASSRGGGDTQYF. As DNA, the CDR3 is TGCGCCAGCAGCCGGGGAGGAGGAGATACGCAGTATTTT.